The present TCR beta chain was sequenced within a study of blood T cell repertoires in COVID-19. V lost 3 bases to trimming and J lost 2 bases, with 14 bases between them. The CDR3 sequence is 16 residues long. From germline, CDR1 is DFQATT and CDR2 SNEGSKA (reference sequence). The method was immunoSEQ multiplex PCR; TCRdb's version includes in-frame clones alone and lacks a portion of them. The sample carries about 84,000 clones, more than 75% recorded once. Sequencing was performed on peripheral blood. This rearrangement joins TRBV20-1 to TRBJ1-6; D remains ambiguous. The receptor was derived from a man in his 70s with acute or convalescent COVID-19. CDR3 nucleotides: TGCAGTGCTAGTGAAGGGAGGGATACCTATAATTCACCCCTCCACTTT. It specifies CSASEGRDTYNSPLHF.